This T cell receptor (beta chain) was documented in a study of T cell responses to AZD1222 COVID-19 vaccine. Study results and caveats: It was only six AZD1222 recipients who were seropositive at baseline.

Assay used: immunoSEQ multiplex PCR; TCRdb lists only in-frame clones, some missing. The top ten clones hold around 8% of a sample with approximately 180,000 clones, around nine tenths of them seen once. CDR1 and CDR2 (germline): LGHDT, YNNKEL (reference sequence). This CDR3 has 19 residues. The ends lost 0 bases at V and 6 bases at J; junction bases unmatched: 14. As concerns this clone: No antigen is known for it.

The sample here was peripheral blood, taken on day 0 of AZD1222 vaccination. The chain recombines TRBV3-1 (or the pseudogene TRBV3-2) with TRBJ2-2; 9 bases align to TRBD2. The sequence came from an adult in good health. CDR3 bases: TGTGCCAGCAGCCAAGATCCCATACTTTCTAGCGGGGTCGCCGGGGAGCTGTTTTTT. Translation: CASSQDPILSSGVAGELFF.